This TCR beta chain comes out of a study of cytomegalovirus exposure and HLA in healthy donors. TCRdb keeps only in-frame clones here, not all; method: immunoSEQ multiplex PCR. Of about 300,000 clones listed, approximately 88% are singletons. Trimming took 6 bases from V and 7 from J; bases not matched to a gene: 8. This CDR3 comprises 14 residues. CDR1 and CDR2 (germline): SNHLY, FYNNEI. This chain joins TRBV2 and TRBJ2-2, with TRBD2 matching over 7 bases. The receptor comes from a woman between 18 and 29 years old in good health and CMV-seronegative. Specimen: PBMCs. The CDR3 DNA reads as TGTGCCAGCAGGAACGGGAGGACGGTCGGGGAGCTGTTTTTT. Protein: CASRNGRTVGELFF.